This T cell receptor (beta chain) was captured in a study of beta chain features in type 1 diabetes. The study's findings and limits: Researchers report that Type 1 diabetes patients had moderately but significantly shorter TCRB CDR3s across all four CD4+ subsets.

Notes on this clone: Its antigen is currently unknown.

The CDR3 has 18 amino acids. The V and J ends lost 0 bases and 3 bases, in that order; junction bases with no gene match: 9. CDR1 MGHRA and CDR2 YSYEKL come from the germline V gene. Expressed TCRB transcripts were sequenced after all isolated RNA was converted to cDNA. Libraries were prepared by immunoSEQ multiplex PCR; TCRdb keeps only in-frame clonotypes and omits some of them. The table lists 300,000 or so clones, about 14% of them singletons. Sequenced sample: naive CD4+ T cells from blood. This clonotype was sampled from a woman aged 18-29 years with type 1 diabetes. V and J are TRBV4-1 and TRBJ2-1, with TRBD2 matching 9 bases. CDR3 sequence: CASSQDWFSAGGYNEQFF. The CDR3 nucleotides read TGCGCCAGCAGCCAAGATTGGTTCTCAGCGGGGGGCTACAATGAGCAGTTCTTC.